These 4 T cell receptor beta chains came from one sample sequenced in a study of T cells in Graves' hyperthyroidism and ophthalmopathy. The TCR beta CDR3 regions underwent amplification using RNA transcripts as the source. With the HTBI primer set, the TCR CDR3 went through a first round of RT-PCR. TCRdb reprocessed the multiplex PCR reads via MiXCR and lists one record per CDR3 protein. Of over 500,000 distinct CDR3 sequences in the sample, 40% to 50% were seen once. Sequencing input: peripheral blood or thyroid tissue (not recorded which). All receptors derive from an adult woman with Graves' disease, either hyperthyroidism or ophthalmopathy (not recorded which).

This chain connects TRBV25-1 to TRBJ1-6, with D unresolved. Between the trimmed V and J ends, which lost 5 bases and 7 bases, there was a span of 15 bases. CDR1 and CDR2 from the germline V gene are MGHDK and SYGVNS. This CDR3 spans 15 amino acids. The CDR3, as DNA: TGTGCCAGCAGTTTGGGCATAGGATCCAATTCACCCCTCCACTTT. Its translation: CASSLGIGSNSPLHF.

This chain links TRBV2 with TRBJ1-1, with D tentatively TRBD1 (6 bases). The CDR3 is made up of 14 amino acids. From germline, CDR1 is SNHLY and CDR2 FYNNEI. V gave up 4 bases and J gave up 11 bases, with 20 bases separating them. CDR3 in amino acids: CASSGGGAGRSAFF. DNA for the CDR3: TGTGCCAGCAGTGGTGGGGGGGCGGGGAGGAGTGCTTTCTTT.

In regard to this clonotype: It may be a read error: a sequence one base away is much more abundant. Since no conserved phenylalanine or tryptophan closes the CDR3, a read error is the likely cause. This chain links TRBV6-1 with TRBJ2-5, with D possibly called TRBD1 or TRBD2 (5 bases each). V lost 7 bases to trimming and J lost 1 base, with 16 bases between them. This CDR3 contains 15 residues. Looked up from germline, CDR1 is MNHNS and CDR2 is SASEGT. Written as DNA, the CDR3 is TGTGCCAGCATCCGGAGAGGGGCTATCCAAGAGACCCAGTACGTC. Translated, it gives CASIRRGAIQETQYV.

This chain links TRBV20-1 with TRBJ2-5; 7 bases fit TRBD2. The CDR3 consists of 13 residues. The germline V gene has CDR1 DFQATT and CDR2 SNEGSKA (reference sequence). Trimming at V came to 3 bases and at J to 5 bases, leaving 6 bases not matched to a gene. The CDR3: CSASQAGAETQYF. The CDR3 DNA follows: TGCAGTGCTAGTCAGGCGGGAGCTGAGACCCAGTACTTC.